This TCR beta chain emerged from a study of T cells in women clearing cervical HPV infection. Study overall: Cases' blood sampling followed lesion detection by median approximately 150 days (90 to 200). Study-level results: Effector/memory and HPV-specific T cells were not isolated, and association timing is unknown. CIN3+ cases had significantly higher TCR richness than controls; evenness did not differ.

TCRdb keeps only in-frame clones here, not all; method: immunoSEQ multiplex PCR. The sample has tens of thousands of clones. Germline trimming cut 11 bases from V and 1 base from J; bases unmatched to any gene: 10. The V gene's germline CDR1 is ENHRY and CDR2 SYGVKD. The CDR3 has 14 amino acids. As to this clone: Its antigen is unknown. The read ends 3 residues before the CDR3 terminus; that terminus is restored from the germline J gene.

All participants had a single incident cervical HPV16 infection, and prevalent HPV16 infections were excluded. The J gene is TRBJ1-1, the V gene TRBV10-3, with 7 bases lining up with TRBD1. Sequencing was carried out using blood buffy coat. The receptor was derived from a woman between 18 and 69 years old with a cervical HPV16 infection that either progressed to CIN3+ or cleared (not recorded which). CDR3 bases read: TGTGCCGGCAACAGGGGTGGGAGGAACACTGAA. Its protein is CAGNRGGRNTE. The complete CDR3 protein is CAGNRGGRNTEAFF.